Following are 4 T cell receptor beta chains from one sample sequenced in a study of CD8 T cells in ankylosing spondylitis (dated by TCRdb to about 2017). The library was obtained by 5' RACE. The sample was run on an Illumina HiSeq 2500. TCRdb reprocessed the public reads (quality trimming at Q25 with fastp, clone calling with MiXCR) and kept in-frame beta chains. Rows are combined by CDR3 protein, so each entry shows the most common genes and DNA. The sample records approximately 350,000 distinct CDR3 sequences, 20% to 25% of which are singletons. Jointly, the top ten make up about 12% of the sample. The sequenced material came from blood, either unsorted or a sorted T cell fraction (not recorded which). These receptors all stem from a male donor with ankylosing spondylitis or in good health (not recorded which).

In this sample, this clonotype turned up a few times. The rearrangement links TRBV10-3 to TRBJ2-2, with D perhaps TRBD2 (6 bases). V gave up 3 bases and J gave up 6 bases, with 14 bases separating them. CDR1 is ENHRY, CDR2 SYGVKD, per germline. This CDR3 has 15 amino acids. The CDR3 here is CAISDPTRLAGELFF. The DNA for the CDR3 is TGTGCCATCAGTGATCCGACTAGATTGGCCGGGGAGCTGTTTTTT.

V and J are TRBV4-1 and TRBJ2-7; the D call may be TRBD1 or TRBD2 (5 bases each). The length of the CDR3 is 14 residues. Trimming took 4 bases from V and 6 from J, leaving 16 bases between them. Germline CDR1 and CDR2: MGHRA and YSYEKL. CDR3: CASSPGLAQGEQYF. CDR3 sequence (DNA): TGCGCCAGCAGCCCGGGCTTAGCGCAGGGCGAGCAGTACTTC.

The chain is built from TRBV2 and TRBJ2-1; 8 bases align to TRBD1. Germline V gene sequence: CDR1 SNHLY, CDR2 FYNNEI. The length of the CDR3 is 13 residues. V lost 10 bases and J lost 8; bases outside the gene matches: 10. In nucleotides, the CDR3 is TGTGCCACCCGCTCAGGGGGCGCGGATGAGCAGTTCTTC. This translates into CATRSGGADEQFF.

This clonotype was detected a few times. The chain carries TRBV20-1 and TRBJ2-5; weak D call: TRBD1 (6 bases). Germline lookup yields CDR1 DFQATT and CDR2 SNEGSKA (reference sequence). Trimming took off 1 base at V and 3 bases at J, with 15 bases between the two ends. The CDR3 totals 15 residues. The CDR3 DNA reads as TGCAGTGCTAGAGCCACCGGGACAACAAAAGAGACCCAGTACTTC. Protein product: CSARATGTTKETQYF.